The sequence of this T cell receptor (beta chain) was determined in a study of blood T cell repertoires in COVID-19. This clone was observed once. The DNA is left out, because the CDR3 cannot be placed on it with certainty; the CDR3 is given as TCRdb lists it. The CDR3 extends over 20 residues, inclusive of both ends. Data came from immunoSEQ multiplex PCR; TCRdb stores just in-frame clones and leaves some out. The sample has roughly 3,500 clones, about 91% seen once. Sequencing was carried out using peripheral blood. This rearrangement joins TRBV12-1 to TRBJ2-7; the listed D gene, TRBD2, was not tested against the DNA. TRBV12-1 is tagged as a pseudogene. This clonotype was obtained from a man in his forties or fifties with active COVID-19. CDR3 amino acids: CASSFGPGTPGLAGSYEQYF.